This T cell receptor beta chain was observed in a study of blood T cells in healthy people across ages. Whenever a sample was processed, at least 6 million PBMCs were isolated. Overall study findings and caveats: Observed TCR beta diversity showed a strong correlation with the percentage of naive T cells as measured by flow cytometry.

Primed by a sample-barcoded 5' primer and a J-beta primer mix, a second PCR proceeded for roughly 6 to 12 cycles. Using its own MiXCR run on the 5' RACE reads, TCRdb lists one record per CDR3 protein. This table has about 620,000 distinct CDR3 sequences, under 65% appearing once. This clonotype occurred many times. Its cognate antigen is unknown. The specimen was blood. The TCR originated in a woman of 80 years or more in good health.

CDR3 DNA: TGTGCCAGCAGCCGAACCTCCTACGAGCAGTACTTC. Encoded protein: CASSRTSYEQYF. The V gene is TRBV3-1, the J gene TRBJ2-7, with unresolved D. Germline V gene data show CDR1 as LGHDT and CDR2 as YNNKEL (reference sequence). V was shortened by 4 bases and J by 0 bases, with 4 bases between the two germline ends. The CDR3 totals 12 residues.